Shown below are 25 T cell receptor beta chains from a single sample sequenced in a study of CD8 T cells in ankylosing spondylitis. Study-wide findings and caveats: What seemed typical of ankylosing spondylitis blood was a TCR beta motif built from 8 or 9 highly homologous variants.

These receptors have no identified antigens. MiXCR, applied by TCRdb to the 5' RACE reads, yields one record per CDR3 protein. Seen here are 75,000 to 95,000 distinct CDR3 sequences, about 9% observed once, and the top ten hold around 30%. Material for sequencing was blood, either unsorted or a sorted T cell fraction (not recorded which). The receptors stem from a male donor with ankylosing spondylitis.

This clonotype was recorded a few times. This CDR3 is CASSEFPTSYTGELFF. CDR3 DNA sequence: TGTGCCAGCAGTGAGTTCCCGACTAGTTACACCGGGGAGCTGTTTTTT. The V gene is TRBV6-1, the J gene TRBJ2-2, with D perhaps TRBD2 (6 bases). With 3 bases removed from V and 3 bases from J, the gap between germline ends came to 14 bases. Per the germline V gene, CDR1 is MNHNS and CDR2 is SASEGT. This CDR3 contains 16 residues.

The genes are TRBV12-3 or TRBV12-4 and TRBJ2-1; D is uncertain. The CDR3 has 16 residues. V shed 3 bases and J shed 3 bases, with 15 bases lying between them. The CDR3 reads CASSFFVILDYNEQFF. CDR3 nucleotide sequence: TGTGCCAGCAGTTTTTTTGTCATTCTGGACTACAATGAGCAGTTCTTC.

At least ten counts were recorded for this clonotype. This sequence joins TRBV20-1 and TRBJ2-1, with a possible D match to TRBD2 (6 bases). V dropped 4 bases and J dropped 0 bases, with 13 bases sitting between them. Germline CDR1 is DFQATT and CDR2 is SNEGSKA (reference sequence). This CDR3 has 15 amino acids. The CDR3 is CSAKLLADSYNEQFF. CDR3 DNA sequence: TGCAGTGCTAAATTATTAGCGGACTCCTACAATGAGCAGTTCTTC.

This clonotype was counted a few times. This chain joins TRBV19 and TRBJ2-1; D is possibly TRBD2 (6 bases). The germline V gene encodes CDR1 LNHDA and CDR2 SQIVND (reference sequence). V gave up 3 bases and J gave up 5 bases, with 11 bases separating them. CDR3 size: 14 residues. The chain's CDR3 is CASSIWREDNEQFF. The CDR3 DNA sequence: TGTGCCAGTAGTATCTGGCGGGAAGACAATGAGCAGTTCTTC.

This clonotype was seen more than once but under ten times. The chain carries TRBV3-1 and TRBJ1-2; TRBD1 aligns across 7 bases. This CDR3 spans 15 amino acids. The V gene's germline CDR1 is LGHDT and CDR2 YNNKEL (reference sequence). V was pared by 2 bases and J by 3 bases, with 6 bases of the junction left unmatched. Here the CDR3 reads CASSQNPGQYYGYTF. The DNA for the CDR3 is TGTGCCAGCAGCCAAAACCCGGGACAGTACTATGGCTACACCTTC.

This clonotype was observed at least ten times. J is TRBJ2-1 and V is TRBV29-1, with D uncertain. V was shortened by 6 bases and J by 9 bases, with 9 bases between the two germline ends. CDR3 size: 10 residues. Looked up from germline, CDR1 is SQVTM and CDR2 is ANQGSEA. The CDR3 DNA follows: TGCAGCGTACTCTGGGGTGAGCAGTTCTTC. It specifies CSVLWGEQFF.

The CDR3 region is CASRTTGTSGANVLTF. The DNA of the CDR3 is TGTGCCAGCAGAACTACAGGAACCTCTGGGGCCAACGTCCTGACTTTC. The chain uses TRBV27 and TRBJ2-6; D may be TRBD1 (5 bases). Germline V lookup: CDR1 MNHEY, CDR2 SMNVEV (reference sequence). V was pared by 6 bases and J by 0 bases, with 12 bases between. The CDR3 is 16 amino acids. Full variable domain (missing parts from reference TRBV27 and TRBJ2-6): EAQVTQNPRYLITVTGKKLTVTCSQNMNHEYMSWYRQDPGLGLRQIYYSMNVEVTDKGDVPEGYKVSRKEKRNFPLILESPSPNQTSLYFCASRTTGTSGANVLTFGAGSRLTVL.

V usage is TRBV5-6 and J usage is TRBJ2-7; D remains unclear. Between the trimmed V and J ends, which lost 0 bases and 7 bases, there was a span of 11 bases. This CDR3 region has 13 residues. The V gene's germline CDR1 is SGHDT and CDR2 YYEEEE. CDR3 amino acids: CASSLVGPNEQYV. CDR3 nucleotide sequence: TGTGCCAGCAGCTTGGTGGGCCCAAATGAGCAGTACGTC.

This clonotype has only a few counts. The chain employs TRBV7-9 and TRBJ2-7; TRBD1 might be the D (6 bases). Germline values: CDR1 SEHNR, CDR2 FQNEAQ (reference sequence). Trimming cost V 6 bases and J 7 bases, with 16 bases left between them. The CDR3 is 13 amino acids. The CDR3 nucleotides are TGTGCCAGCAGTTTAATTGGGGGCGGTGAGCAGTACTTC. Its protein product is CASSLIGGGEQYF.

The gene calls are TRBV12-3 or TRBV12-4 and TRBJ2-1; D gene unclear. The CDR3 spans 12 residues. V lost 9 bases and J 2 bases, leaving 8 bases between the germline ends. For the CDR3, the DNA is TGTGCCAGTGGGGTCACCTACAATGAGCAGTTCTTC. This gives the protein CASGVTYNEQFF.

This clonotype was seen ten or more times. The CDR3: CASSGSSTDTQYF. The CDR3 DNA reads as TGTGCCAGCTCAGGGTCGAGCACAGATACGCAGTATTTT. The chain combines TRBV2 with TRBJ2-3, with D perhaps TRBD1 (5 bases). Per germline, CDR1 SNHLY and CDR2 FYNNEI. The CDR3 totals 13 residues. With 8 bases removed from V and 0 bases from J, the gap between germline ends came to 9 bases.

This clonotype was picked up a small number of times. The V call is TRBV2, the J call TRBJ1-1; a weak D match, TRBD1 (6 bases). Looked up from germline, CDR1 is SNHLY and CDR2 is FYNNEI. The CDR3 sequence is 14 residues long. V gave up 3 bases and J gave up 4 bases, with 12 bases separating them. CDR3 loop: CASSEGRGSTEAFF. CDR3 bases: TGTGCCAGCAGTGAGGGCAGGGGATCCACTGAAGCTTTCTTT. The complete variable domain, with remaining parts taken from reference TRBV2 and TRBJ1-1, reads EPEVTQTPSHQVTQMGQEVILRCVPISNHLYFYWYRQILGQKVEFLVSFYNNEISEKSEIFDDQFSVERPDGSNFTLKIRSTKLEDSAMYFCASSEGRGSTEAFFGQGTRLTVV.

This clonotype was detected only a few times. V and J are TRBV4-1 and TRBJ2-7; D may correspond to TRBD1 or TRBD2 (5 bases each). The germline CDR1 and CDR2 sequences are MGHRA and YSYEKL. There are 15 residues in the CDR3. V was shortened by 0 bases and J by 3 bases, with 12 bases between the two germline ends. The CDR3 reads CASSQDPGRHYEQYF. The CDR3 bases are TGCGCCAGCAGCCAAGATCCAGGGAGACACTACGAGCAGTACTTC.

This clonotype has just a few counts. This chain uses TRBV9 with TRBJ2-7; no definite D call. The germline V and J ends were trimmed by 0 bases and 2 bases, with 9 bases remaining between them. Germline values: CDR1 SGDLS, CDR2 YYNGEE. The CDR3 length is 14 residues. The DNA for the CDR3 is TGTGCCAGCAGCGTAGCCGGCGAGACCTACGAGCAGTACTTC. It is translated as CASSVAGETYEQYF.

The gene calls are TRBV13 and TRBJ1-3; D is unclear. Germline V CDR1 and CDR2: PRHDT, FYEKMQ (reference sequence). The CDR3 has 14 residues. Trimming took off 3 bases at V and 4 bases at J, with 10 bases between the two ends. The CDR3 here is CASSLGAAGNTIYF. In nucleotides, the CDR3 is TGTGCCAGCAGCTTGGGAGCGGCAGGAAACACCATATATTTT.

This clonotype was seen a handful of times. The rearrangement links TRBV30 to TRBJ2-2; D remains ambiguous. This CDR3 has 15 residues. V was pared by 0 bases and J by 0 bases, with 8 bases between. Germline V gene sequence: CDR1 GTSNPN, CDR2 SVGIG (reference sequence). The CDR3: CAWSVRPSNTGELFF. The DNA of the CDR3 is TGTGCCTGGAGTGTTCGTCCGTCGAACACCGGGGAGCTGTTTTTT. Based on the CDR3 plus reference TRBV30 and TRBJ2-2, the full variable domain is SQTIHQWPATLVQPVGSPLSLECTVEGTSNPNLYWYRQAAGRGLQLLFYSVGIGQISSEVPQNLSASRPQDRQFILSSKKLLLSDSGFYLCAWSVRPSNTGELFFGEGSRLTVL.

Concerning this clonotype: This may be a read error: a much more frequent sequence differs by one nucleotide. The V and J genes are TRBV24-1 and TRBJ2-7; possible D gene TRBD2, 5 bases. CDR3 length: 14 amino acids. Germline V gives CDR1 KGHDR, CDR2 SFDVKD. The CDR3 here is CATSDSGSSYVQYF. The CDR3 coding sequence is TGTGCCACCAGTGACAGCGGCAGCTCCTACGTGCAGTACTTC.

The rearrangement uses TRBV9 and TRBJ1-1; D is possibly TRBD1 (5 bases). Trimming took off 6 bases at V and 4 bases at J, with 13 bases between the two ends. This CDR3 is 13 amino acids long. Per germline, CDR1 SGDLS and CDR2 YYNGEE. The CDR3 bases are TGTGCCAGCACCCCGCTCCAGGGCACTGAAGCTTTCTTT. Amino acids: CASTPLQGTEAFF.

The V gene is TRBV27, the J gene TRBJ1-5; 8 nucleotides match TRBD1. Germline-derived CDR1 and CDR2 are MNHEY and SMNVEV (reference sequence). The CDR3 contains 18 residues. Losses at the gene ends were 1 base for V and 0 bases for J; bases not matched to a gene: 8. The CDR3: CASSLYPTGGVSNQPQHF. The CDR3 coding sequence is TGTGCCAGCAGTTTATACCCTACAGGGGGAGTTAGCAATCAGCCCCAGCATTTT.

By sample fraction, this clonotype is medium-sized. The J gene is TRBJ2-7, the V gene TRBV10-2; D not certain. Looked up from germline, CDR1 is WSHSY and CDR2 is SAAADI. With 4 bases removed from V and 2 bases from J, the gap between germline ends came to 9 bases. This CDR3 is built from 13 residues. The CDR3 loop is CASSGPRTYEQYF. In DNA, the CDR3 is TGCGCCAGCAGTGGGCCTCGCACCTACGAGCAGTACTTC.

This clonotype ranks as medium-sized (0.01 to 0.1%). The V and J genes are TRBV20-1 and TRBJ2-1; 7 bases match TRBD2. CDR3 length: 15 amino acids. Germline CDR1 reads DFQATT; CDR2 reads SNEGSKA (reference sequence). V trimming: 5 bases; J trimming: 0 bases; junction bases outside the gene matches: 7. The CDR3 loop is CSALSGRSSYNEQFF. As DNA, the CDR3 is TGCAGTGCTCTTAGCGGGCGGAGCTCCTACAATGAGCAGTTCTTC.

The table lists this clonotype with many counts. The rearrangement uses TRBV3-1 and TRBJ2-7, with D tentatively TRBD1 or TRBD2 (5 bases each). Trimming took 3 bases from V and 5 from J, leaving 17 bases between them. Germline values: CDR1 LGHDT, CDR2 YNNKEL (reference sequence). This CDR3 is 15 amino acids long. The CDR3 DNA sequence: TGTGCCAGCAGCCACCCCTTCTCCAGGGACCACGAGCAGTACTTC. Translation: CASSHPFSRDHEQYF.

This clonotype turned up a few times. The gene calls are TRBV7-6 and TRBJ2-1; the D call may be TRBD1 or TRBD2 (6 bases each). Per germline, CDR1 SGHVS and CDR2 FNYEAQ. Deletions cut 4 bases from V and 5 bases from J, with 15 bases between. This CDR3 has 15 residues. CDR3 loop: CASSWRGSANNEQFF. In nucleotides, the CDR3 is TGTGCCAGCAGCTGGAGGGGGTCAGCAAACAATGAGCAGTTCTTC.

This clonotype has at least ten counts. This chain connects TRBV20-1 to TRBJ2-1, with D possibly TRBD1 on 5 matching bases. V lost 4 bases, J lost 0 bases, and 19 bases lay in between. Germline CDR1 reads DFQATT; CDR2 reads SNEGSKA (reference sequence). The CDR3 loop spans 17 amino acids. CDR3 DNA sequence: TGCAGTGCTACAGAGTTGGCAGGGCTAAGCTCCTACAATGAGCAGTTCTTC. This encodes CSATELAGLSSYNEQFF.

In this sample, this clonotype turned up many times. V gene TRBV27 combines with J gene TRBJ1-2; D unclear. Trimming left V 2 bases short and J 4 bases short, with 8 bases between. This CDR3 is 13 amino acids long. The germline CDR1 and CDR2 sequences are MNHEY and SMNVEV (reference sequence). The DNA for the CDR3 is TGTGCCAGCAGTTTAGAGGCAGGCTATGGCTACACCTTC. Its protein is CASSLEAGYGYTF.